This TCR beta chain was identified in a study of shared clonotypes between healthy human individuals. Replicate PCRs for sorted subsets used 200 ng DNA; this equaled tens of thousands of T cell genomes. The assay was immunoSEQ multiplex PCR, and TCRdb's table has in-frame clones only and misses some. The data hold more than 2,000,000 clones, with 85% to 95% observed a single time. Germline V CDR1 and CDR2: MDHEN, SYDVKM. The V gene lost 4 bases and the J gene lost 0 bases, with 11 bases spanning the gap. The length of the CDR3 is 15 residues. Sequencing was performed on naive CD4+ T cells from PBMCs. The subset: CD45RA+ positively selected. The receptor's source is a man aged 18 to 30 in good health. Some clones in this sample may be carry-over from other donors' samples. The V call is TRBV28, the J call TRBJ2-3; D unresolved. This CDR3 is CASSSSGLSTDTQYF. CDR3 nucleotides: TGTGCCAGCAGTTCGTCGGGCCTTAGCACAGATACGCAGTATTTT. The full variable domain, its missing parts supplied by reference TRBV28 and TRBJ2-3, is DVKVTQSSRYLVKRTGEKVFLECVQDMDHENMFWYRQDPGLGLRLIYFSYDVKMKEKGDIPEGYSVSREKKERFSLILESASTNQTSMYLCASSSSGLSTDTQYFGPGTRLTVL.